One and the same sample provided the 27 T cell receptor beta chains below, sequenced in a study of blood T cell repertoires in COVID-19. The assay was immunoSEQ multiplex PCR, and TCRdb's table has in-frame clones only and misses some. The sample consists of tens of thousands of clones, around 80% of them appearing once. The sequenced sample was peripheral blood. The receptors here all came from a man aged 60 to 75 with COVID-19, enrolled during active disease.

The V call is TRBV7-2, the J call TRBJ2-7; TRBD1 matches at 9 bases. Germline CDR1 is SGHTA and CDR2 is FQGNSA. This CDR3 contains 18 residues. Trimming at V came to 5 bases and at J to 2 bases, leaving 16 bases not matched to a gene. The CDR3 sequence: CASSVQIGGTGSAYEQYF. The CDR3 DNA reads as TGTGCCAGCAGCGTCCAGATAGGGGGGACAGGGTCAGCCTACGAGCAGTACTTC.

This chain uses TRBV11-2 with TRBJ2-1, with D possibly matching TRBD1 (6 bases). V was clipped by 2 bases and J by 7 bases, with 21 bases between them. This CDR3 contains 17 residues. Germline V CDR1 and CDR2: SGHAT, FQNNGV. The CDR3 is CASSLFARGLVWNEQFF. The CDR3 region has the DNA TGTGCCAGCAGCTTATTCGCCAGGGGCCTTGTGTGGAATGAGCAGTTCTTC.

The V gene is TRBV14, the J gene TRBJ1-4, with D perhaps TRBD1 (5 bases). The CDR3 runs 18 residues. Germline loops: CDR1 SGHDN, CDR2 FVKESK. Between the trimmed V and J ends, which lost 0 bases and 3 bases, there was a span of 17 bases. The CDR3 sequence is CASSQEGTGLTSNEKLFF. In DNA form, the CDR3 reads TGTGCCAGCAGCCAAGAAGGAACAGGTCTGACTTCTAATGAAAAACTGTTTTTT.

The rearrangement links TRBV2 to TRBJ1-2, with a weak D call TRBD1 (5 bases). The V end lost 8 bases, the J end lost 2 bases, and 15 bases lay between the germline ends. This CDR3 spans 14 amino acids. The germline V gene encodes CDR1 SNHLY and CDR2 FYNNEI. Here the CDR3 reads CASSPGRDNYGYTF. Here the CDR3 DNA reads TGTGCCAGCTCTCCCGGGAGGGACAACTATGGCTACACCTTC.

The rearrangement uses TRBV27 and TRBJ2-1, with 11 bases aligning to TRBD2. Germline-derived CDR1 and CDR2 are MNHEY and SMNVEV (reference sequence). The CDR3 contains 16 residues. Losses at the gene ends were 0 bases for V and 4 bases for J; bases not matched to a gene: 2. CDR3 sequence reads: CASSLSGLAVYNEQFF. Here the CDR3 DNA reads TGTGCCAGCAGTTTATCGGGACTAGCGGTTTACAATGAGCAGTTCTTC.

The genes are TRBV29-1 and TRBJ2-3, with D possibly matching TRBD1 (6 bases). Trimming cost V 4 bases and J 1 base, with 12 bases left between them. The CDR3 totals 14 residues. Germline V gene sequence: CDR1 SQVTM, CDR2 ANQGSEA. The CDR3 here is CSVGGQFRTDTQYF. The CDR3 DNA reads TGCAGCGTTGGTGGACAGTTCCGCACAGATACGCAGTATTTT.

The chain combines TRBV5-1 with TRBJ2-7; 9 nucleotides align to TRBD2. Looked up from germline, CDR1 is SGHRS and CDR2 is YFSETQ. The J segment lost 4 bases and the V segment lost 0 bases, leaving 11 bases of the junction unmatched. The CDR3 extends over 17 amino acids. The CDR3 loop is CASSLGIAGAKGYEQYF. In DNA, the CDR3 is TGCGCCAGCAGCTTGGGAATAGCGGGAGCAAAGGGTTACGAGCAGTACTTC.

This chain links TRBV6-5 with TRBJ1-5; 7 nucleotides align to TRBD1. The CDR3 is 14 amino acids. CDR1 MNHEY and CDR2 SVGAGI come from the germline V gene. The V segment lost 6 bases and the J segment 7 bases; nucleotides outside the gene matches: 9. DNA for the CDR3: TGTGCCAGCAGCCCCGGACAGGCAAGCCAGCCCCAGCATTTT. It yields the protein CASSPGQASQPQHF.

The genes are TRBV5-1 and TRBJ1-1, with 8 bases matching TRBD1. From germline, CDR1 is SGHRS and CDR2 YFSETQ. The CDR3 contains 14 residues. The junction had 5 bases not matched to a gene; V was cut back by 4 bases and J by 3 bases. The CDR3 DNA follows: TGCGCCAGCAGCCCGGACAGGGCGGACACTGAAGCTTTCTTT. Amino acids: CASSPDRADTEAFF. The whole variable domain, filled in from reference TRBV5-1 and TRBJ1-1, reads KAGVTQTPRYLIKTRGQQVTLSCSPISGHRSVSWYQQTPGQGLQFLFEYFSETQRNKGNFPGRFSGRQFSNSRSEMNVSTLELGDSALYLCASSPDRADTEAFFGQGTRLTVV.

The chain has TRBV9 and TRBJ1-5; 7 bases are a match to TRBD1. Germline-derived CDR1 and CDR2 are SGDLS and YYNGEE. The CDR3 runs 14 residues. After removal of 3 bases from V and 4 bases from J, the junction contained 4 bases not matched to a gene. This chain's CDR3 is CASSGQGSNQPQHF. CDR3 DNA: TGTGCCAGCAGCGGACAGGGATCAAATCAGCCCCAGCATTTT.

CDR3 region: CASSPSRAGLLNEQFF. CDR3 DNA: TGTGCCAGCAGCCCGAGTAGAGCGGGGCTTTTGAATGAGCAGTTCTTC. V is TRBV14 and J is TRBJ2-1, with 7 bases aligning to TRBD2. Trimming removed 4 bases from V and 7 bases from J; junction bases left unmatched: 13. Germline V gene lookup returns CDR1 SGHDN and CDR2 FVKESK. This CDR3 has 16 amino acids.

The chain couples TRBV3-1 (or the pseudogene TRBV3-2) to TRBJ2-7; unclear D gene. V lost 1 base to trimming and J lost 6 bases, with 4 bases between them. The CDR3 is made up of 11 amino acids. Germline V gene lookup returns CDR1 LGHDT and CDR2 YNNKEL (reference sequence). In nucleotides, the CDR3 is TGTGCCAGCAGCCAAGCCGGCGAGCAGTACTTC. Amino acid sequence: CASSQAGEQYF.

The chain carries TRBV10-1 and TRBJ2-1; 9 bases are shared with TRBD2. V lost 7 bases, J lost 9 bases, and 7 bases stayed unmatched. The germline V gene encodes CDR1 WNHNN and CDR2 SYGVQD (reference sequence). CDR3 length: 13 residues. CDR3 amino acids: CASKASGTVEQFF. The CDR3 region has the DNA TGCGCCAGCAAGGCTAGCGGGACGGTTGAGCAGTTCTTC.

V usage is TRBV11-3 and J usage is TRBJ1-1; 8 bases align to TRBD1. The CDR3 runs 14 residues. The V segment lost 0 bases and the J segment 4 bases; nucleotides outside the gene matches: 1. The germline V gene encodes CDR1 SGHNT and CDR2 YENEEA. CDR3 sequence reads: CASSLDGQGTEAFF. The CDR3 DNA reads as TGTGCCAGCAGCTTAGATGGACAGGGCACTGAAGCTTTCTTT. Full variable domain (remainder filled in from reference TRBV11-3 and TRBJ1-1): EAGVVQSPRYKIIEKKQPVAFWCNPISGHNTLYWYLQNLGQGPELLIRYENEEAVDDSQLPKDRFSAERLKGVDSTLKIQPAELGDSAVYLCASSLDGQGTEAFFGQGTRLTVV.

V and J are TRBV7-8 and TRBJ1-4; TRBD1 matches 8 bases. The CDR3 sequence is 14 residues long. J lost 7 bases, V lost 5 bases, and 6 bases had no gene match. Germline CDR1 SGHVS, CDR2 FQNEAQ. This chain's CDR3 is CASSPQDRGEKLFF. The DNA of the CDR3 is TGTGCCAGCAGCCCCCAAGACAGGGGTGAAAAACTGTTTTTT.

This clone was recorded once. The genes are TRBV5-1 and TRBJ1-6; 8 bases are shared with TRBD1. CDR1 and CDR2 (germline): SGHRS, YFSETQ. This CDR3 has 15 amino acids. Trimming removed 1 base from V and 7 bases from J; junction bases left unmatched: 4. The chain's CDR3 is CASSLSQGANSPLHF. CDR3 in DNA: TGCGCCAGCAGCTTGTCCCAGGGGGCCAATTCACCCCTCCACTTT.

This clone appeared once. The V and J genes are TRBV4-3 and TRBJ1-1; TRBD1 is a possible D gene (5 bases). Germline-derived CDR1 and CDR2 are LGHNA and YSLEER. The CDR3 spans 13 residues. Trimming cost V 4 bases and J 1 base, with 7 bases left between them. The CDR3 nucleotides are TGCGCCAGCAGCCTTACAGGGAACACTGAAGCTTTCTTT. The encoded protein is CASSLTGNTEAFF.

This clone was seen a few times. The chain recombines TRBV5-3 with TRBJ1-1, with TRBD1 matching 10 bases. TRBV5-3 is given ORF status, its function remaining uncertain. This CDR3 contains 18 residues. The trim removed 5 bases at V and 2 bases at J, leaving 15 bases unmatched. This chain's CDR3 is CARSSPAGTGAENTEAFF. The DNA for the CDR3 is TGTGCCAGAAGTTCTCCGGCCGGGACAGGGGCGGAAAACACTGAAGCTTTCTTT.

The J gene is TRBJ1-1, the V gene TRBV29-1; D not certain. V lost 3 bases, J lost 2 bases, and 10 bases lay in between. Germline CDR1 reads SQVTM; CDR2 reads ANQGSEA. The CDR3 is made up of 13 amino acids. CDR3 amino acids: CSVERQTNTEAFF. The CDR3 coding sequence is TGCAGCGTTGAGAGGCAGACTAACACTGAAGCTTTCTTT.

The J gene is TRBJ2-7, the V gene TRBV19; the D gene is possibly TRBD1 (5 bases). The germline V gene encodes CDR1 LNHDA and CDR2 SQIVND (reference sequence). The CDR3 consists of 12 residues. The V and J ends lost 4 bases and 2 bases respectively, with 6 bases between them. CDR3 in DNA: TGTGCCAGTAGTACACAGGCCTACGAGCAGTACTTC. Protein product: CASSTQAYEQYF. Based on the CDR3 plus reference TRBV19 and TRBJ2-7, the full variable domain is DGGITQSPKYLFRKEGQNVTLSCEQNLNHDAMYWYRQDPGQGLRLIYYSQIVNDFQKGDIAEGYSVSREKKESFPLTVTSAQKNPTAFYLCASSTQAYEQYFGPGTRLTVT.

The rearrangement uses TRBV7-2 and TRBJ2-1; TRBD2 is a possible D gene (5 bases). This CDR3 has 14 residues. V lost 5 bases and J lost 8, with 16 bases in between. The germline gives CDR1 SGHTA, CDR2 FQGNSA. In DNA, the CDR3 is TGTGCCAGCAGCAAAGTGAGGACTGTCTATGAGCAGTTCTTC. Protein product: CASSKVRTVYEQFF.

J is TRBJ1-2 and V is TRBV9, with 8 bases matching TRBD1. J gave up 3 bases and V 2 bases, and 3 bases lay outside the gene matches. Germline-derived CDR1 and CDR2 are SGDLS and YYNGEE. The length of the CDR3 is 14 residues. For the CDR3, the DNA is TGTGCCAGCAGCGTCAGGGGGCAGGACTATGGCTACACCTTC. As protein: CASSVRGQDYGYTF. Filled out from reference TRBV9 and TRBJ1-2, the complete variable domain reads DSGVTQTPKHLITATGQRVTLRCSPRSGDLSVYWYQQSLDQGLQFLIQYYNGEERAKGNILERFSAQQFPDLHSELNLSSLELGDSALYFCASSVRGQDYGYTFGSGTRLTVV.

The V call is TRBV6-5, the J call TRBJ2-2; no firm D call. Trimming took off 8 bases at V and 2 bases at J, with 12 bases between the two ends. The CDR3 is made up of 14 amino acids. The germline CDR1 and CDR2 sequences are MNHEY and SVGAGI. The CDR3 DNA is TGTGCCAGCGGAACGGGTTTTAACACCGGGGAGCTGTTTTTT. It yields the protein CASGTGFNTGELFF.

This chain uses TRBV2 with TRBJ1-5; D unresolved. Trimming removed 6 bases at V and 2 bases at J, with 14 bases between. This CDR3 spans 15 amino acids. Germline V gene lookup returns CDR1 SNHLY and CDR2 FYNNEI. The CDR3 DNA follows: TGTGCCAGCAGGCCCGGAGGAGCGGGCAATCAGCCCCAGCATTTT. Its translation: CASRPGGAGNQPQHF.

The chain couples TRBV2 to TRBJ1-1, with 8 bases that match TRBD1. V shed 9 bases, J shed 1 base, and the junction held 4 bases outside the gene matches. Germline CDR1 SNHLY, CDR2 FYNNEI. The CDR3 has 13 amino acids. The CDR3 sequence: CASHGQGNTEAFF. DNA for the CDR3: TGTGCCAGTCACGGACAGGGGAACACTGAAGCTTTCTTT.

This chain uses TRBV30 with TRBJ2-7; no reliable D call. V lost 0 bases and J 6 bases, leaving 6 bases between the germline ends. Germline CDR1 is GTSNPN and CDR2 is SVGIG (reference sequence). The CDR3 is made up of 11 amino acids. This CDR3 is CAWSVTGEQYF. The CDR3 DNA reads as TGTGCCTGGAGTGTTACCGGCGAGCAGTACTTC.

This chain links TRBV7-6 with TRBJ2-7; TRBD1 is a possible D gene (6 bases). CDR3 size: 16 residues. Germline lookup yields CDR1 SGHVS and CDR2 FNYEAQ. V gave up 4 bases and J gave up 7 bases, with 23 bases separating them. The CDR3 nucleotides read TGTGCCAGCAGCTCTCCCACACTAGGACAGTCGGATGAGCAGTACTTC. Protein: CASSSPTLGQSDEQYF.